This T cell receptor beta chain originates from a study of blood T cell repertoires in COVID-19. Overall study: Acute and convalescent COVID-19 samples came from the United States, Italy and Spain. From T cells, B-cell-depleted T cells, or PBMCs came the material, which was cDNA or gDNA.

From germline, CDR1 is SGHRS and CDR2 YFSETQ. V dropped 4 bases and J dropped 0 bases, with 7 bases sitting between them. The CDR3 consists of 13 residues. Data came from immunoSEQ multiplex PCR; TCRdb stores just in-frame clones and leaves some out. This table holds roughly 34,000 clones, 90% found once. This TCR was recovered from a man of 80 years or more with acute or convalescent COVID-19. Material for sequencing was peripheral blood. V and J are TRBV5-1 and TRBJ1-1; unclear D gene. CDR3 nucleotide sequence: TGCGCCAGCAGCCCACTACTGAACACTGAAGCTTTCTTT. It translates to CASSPLLNTEAFF.